This T cell receptor (beta chain) appears in the sequencing data of a study of beta chain features in type 1 diabetes. The whole isolated RNA underwent reverse transcription, so sequencing captured expressed TCRB transcripts. The protocol was immunoSEQ multiplex PCR, while the TCRdb copy is restricted to in-frame clones and leaves out a portion. This sample carries some 250,000 clones, 14% of them seen once, and the ten largest clones take 0.019%. Study-wide findings and caveats: The study found moderately but significantly shorter TCRB CDR3s in all four CD4+ subsets of Type 1 diabetes patients.

CDR1 SNHLY and CDR2 FYNNEI come from the germline V gene. V trimming: 9 bases; J trimming: 1 base; junction bases outside the gene matches: 4. The CDR3 is made up of 16 amino acids. Regarding this clone: Antigen specificity is unknown.

The TCR originated in a man under 40 with type 1 diabetes. This chain uses TRBV2 with TRBJ2-4, with 15 bases identical to TRBD2. The sample was naive CD4+ T cells from blood. The CDR3, as DNA: TGTGCCAGTGGACTAGCGGGGGGGCCTGCCAAAAACATTCAGTACTTC. As protein: CASGLAGGPAKNIQYF.